The sequence of this TCR beta chain was determined in a study of T cells in Graves' hyperthyroidism and ophthalmopathy. This clonotype was seen ten or more times. What it binds is not known. A much larger clone lies one base from this, so it may be a read error. TCR beta CDR3 regions were amplified from RNA. The HTBI primer set served for first-round RT-PCR of the TCR CDR3. TCRdb re-analysed the multiplex PCR reads in MiXCR, keeping a single row per CDR3 protein. Of some 550,000 distinct CDR3 sequences listed, about 16% are singletons. Findings of the study overall: Patients with ophthalmopathy were separated from those with stable hyperthyroidism by a 13 V-J model. Blood also showed most of the thyroid clonotypes that were expanded above 0.001.

The TCR comes from a woman aged 40 to 55 with Graves' ophthalmopathy. What was sequenced was blood.

The CDR3: CASSLALSENGQFF. The CDR3 DNA sequence: TGTGCCAGCAGCTTAGCGCTCTCGGAGAATGGGCAGTTCTTC. The chain carries TRBV11-1 and TRBJ2-1, with D hard to call. Germline V gene lookup returns CDR1 SGHAT and CDR2 FQDESV (reference sequence). The CDR3 loop spans 14 amino acids.